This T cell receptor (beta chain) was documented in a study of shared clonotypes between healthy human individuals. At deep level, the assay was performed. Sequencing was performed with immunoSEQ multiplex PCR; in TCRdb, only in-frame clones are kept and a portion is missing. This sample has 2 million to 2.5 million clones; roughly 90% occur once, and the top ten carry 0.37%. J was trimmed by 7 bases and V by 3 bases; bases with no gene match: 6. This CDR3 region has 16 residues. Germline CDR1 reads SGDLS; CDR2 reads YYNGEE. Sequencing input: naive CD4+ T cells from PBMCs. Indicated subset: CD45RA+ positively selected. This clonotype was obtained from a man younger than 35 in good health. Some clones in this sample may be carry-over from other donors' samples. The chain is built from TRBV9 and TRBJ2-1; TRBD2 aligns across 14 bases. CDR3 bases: TGTGCCAGCAGCGCTCAGGGGACTAGCGGGAGTAATGAGCAGTTCTTC. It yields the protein CASSAQGTSGSNEQFF. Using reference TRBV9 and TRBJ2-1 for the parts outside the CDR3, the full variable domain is DSGVTQTPKHLITATGQRVTLRCSPRSGDLSVYWYQQSLDQGLQFLIQYYNGEERAKGNILERFSAQQFPDLHSELNLSSLELGDSALYFCASSAQGTSGSNEQFFGPGTRLTVL.